This passage covers 14 T cell receptor beta chains from one sample sequenced in a study of blood T cells in healthy people across ages. Next came a second PCR, run for about 7 to 12 cycles, which used a sample-barcoded 5' primer along with a J-beta primer mix. One entry per CDR3 protein results from TCRdb running MiXCR on the 5' RACE reads. The data hold over 1,300,000 distinct CDR3 sequences, with approximately 60% observed a single time. The material sequenced was blood. The receptors originated from a man younger than 35 in good health.

The gene calls are TRBV12-3 or TRBV12-4 and TRBJ2-7, with D possibly matching TRBD2 (7 bases). V lost 2 bases and J 3 bases, leaving 14 bases between the germline ends. The CDR3 is made up of 15 amino acids. The CDR3 DNA is TGTGCCAGCAGTTTAAGAAGGGGGGGAAGCTACGAGCAGTACTTC. This codes for CASSLRRGGSYEQYF.

The V gene is TRBV5-1, the J gene TRBJ1-1, with 8 positions matching TRBD1. The germline CDR1 and CDR2 sequences are SGHRS and YFSETQ. CDR3 length: 14 amino acids. Trimming removed 4 bases from V and 3 bases from J; junction bases left unmatched: 5. CDR3 in DNA: TGCGCCAGCAGCGTATCGACAGGGGACACTGAAGCTTTCTTT. Its protein is CASSVSTGDTEAFF.

The V and J genes are TRBV25-1 and TRBJ1-2; no clear D. Germline V CDR1 and CDR2: MGHDK, SYGVNS. V gave up 3 bases and J gave up 3 bases, with 14 bases separating them. The CDR3 has 15 amino acids. CDR3 residues: CASSDVGPAHYGYTF. Here the CDR3 DNA reads TGTGCCAGCAGTGACGTAGGGCCGGCGCACTATGGCTACACCTTC.

The chain carries TRBV20-1 and TRBJ1-2, with 7 bases identical to TRBD1. Germline V gene sequence: CDR1 DFQATT, CDR2 SNEGSKA (reference sequence). After removal of 3 bases from V and 4 bases from J, the junction contained 8 bases not matched to a gene. The CDR3 contains 14 residues. The CDR3 here is CSASRGGGSYGYTF. As DNA, the CDR3 is TGCAGTGCTAGCAGGGGAGGGGGCAGCTATGGCTACACCTTC.

This sequence joins TRBV28 and TRBJ2-2; a weak D match, TRBD2 (5 bases). The CDR3 spans 15 residues. The V gene's germline CDR1 is MDHEN and CDR2 SYDVKM. V lost 9 bases and J lost 1, with 15 bases in between. The chain's CDR3 is CASRRARGNTGELFF. CDR3 DNA sequence: TGTGCCAGTAGACGGGCCCGGGGGAACACCGGGGAGCTGTTTTTT.

The chain uses TRBV10-3 and TRBJ2-3; D not resolved. There are 12 residues in the CDR3. Germline CDR1 ENHRY, CDR2 SYGVKD. V was clipped by 3 bases and J by 3 bases, with 4 bases between them. Written as DNA, the CDR3 is TGTGCCATCAGTGACATGACAGATACGCAGTATTTT. The encoded protein is CAISDMTDTQYF.

The rearrangement uses TRBV29-1 and TRBJ2-3; 12 bases fit TRBD2. This CDR3 is 14 amino acids long. J was trimmed by 4 bases and V by 5 bases; bases with no gene match: 4. Germline CDR1 reads SQVTM; CDR2 reads ANQGSEA. The CDR3 DNA reads as TGCAGCGTTCTAGCGGGAGGGGAGGCAGATACGCAGTATTTT. Amino acid sequence: CSVLAGGEADTQYF.

This clonotype was picked up a small number of times. The chain has TRBV4-1 and TRBJ2-7; D perhaps matches TRBD1 (6 bases). The V end lost 11 bases, the J end lost 1 base, and 18 bases lay between the germline ends. This CDR3 has 14 amino acids. Germline CDR1 reads MGHRA; CDR2 reads YSYEKL. CDR3 sequence (DNA): TGCGCCTCTTCCCGGACAGTTACGTCCTACGAGCAGTACTTC. It yields the protein CASSRTVTSYEQYF.

This clonotype showed up just once. In nucleotides, the CDR3 is TGCGCCAGCAGCCAAACCCAGCTCCGGCTAGCGATCAAGACCCAGTACTTC. This gives the protein CASSQTQLRLAIKTQYF. The chain recombines TRBV4-1 with TRBJ2-7; D may be TRBD2 (6 bases). The J call may be faulty, since TRBJ2-5 better matches the DNA end. CDR1 MGHRA and CDR2 YSYEKL come from the germline V gene. CDR3 length: 17 amino acids.

This clonotype was counted only a few times. The chain has TRBV29-1 and TRBJ1-1, with D maybe TRBD1 (6 bases). Germline CDR1 and CDR2: SQVTM and ANQGSEA. This CDR3 has 16 amino acids. Between the trimmed V and J ends, which lost 7 bases and 0 bases, there was a span of 21 bases. For the CDR3, the DNA is TGCAGCGCCACAAGTAAGGGGGGATTCATGAACACTGAAGCTTTCTTT. The encoded protein is CSATSKGGFMNTEAFF. Looking up the rest from reference TRBV29-1 and TRBJ1-1 gives the full variable domain: SAVISQKPSRDICQRGTSLTIQCQVDSQVTMMFWYRQQPGQSLTLIATANQGSEATYESGFVIDKFPISRPNLTFSTLTVSNMSPEDSSIYLCSATSKGGFMNTEAFFGQGTRLTVV.

This clonotype has just one count. The chain couples TRBV5-1 to TRBJ2-2; 9 bases align to TRBD1. The junction had 6 bases not matched to a gene; V was cut back by 0 bases and J by 6 bases. Germline-derived CDR1 and CDR2 are SGHRS and YFSETQ. The CDR3 totals 16 residues. The CDR3, as DNA: TGCGCCAGCAGCTTGGTGGACAGGGGACGGTCCGGGGAGCTGTTTTTT. This gives the protein CASSLVDRGRSGELFF.

The sample holds a few counts of this clonotype. The J gene is TRBJ2-7, the V gene TRBV27, with D uncertain. Germline-derived CDR1 and CDR2 are MNHEY and SMNVEV (reference sequence). V was trimmed by 0 bases and J by 3 bases, leaving 18 bases between them. CDR3 length: 17 residues. Here the CDR3 reads CASSLSQTPRHHYEQYF. The CDR3 nucleotides read TGTGCCAGCAGTTTATCTCAAACCCCAAGACACCACTACGAGCAGTACTTC.

This chain joins TRBV6-1 and TRBJ2-4; 7 bases are shared with TRBD2. Matching the DNA end better, TRBJ2-7 makes the J call doubtful. Per germline, CDR1 MNHNS and CDR2 SASEGT. The CDR3 runs 13 residues. CDR3 protein: CASSESGAHEQYF. CDR3 nucleotides: TGTGCCAGCAGTGAGAGCGGGGCCCACGAGCAGTACTTC.

The V call is TRBV11-3, the J call TRBJ2-3; no clear D. Trimming left V 5 bases short and J 4 bases short, with 10 bases between. This CDR3 is built from 13 residues. The germline CDR1 and CDR2 sequences are SGHNT and YENEEA. The CDR3 nucleotides are TGTGCCAGCAGCCCCATGGTCGCAGATACGCAGTATTTT. Translated, it gives CASSPMVADTQYF.